This T cell receptor (beta chain) was documented in a study of T cell responses to AZD1222 COVID-19 vaccine. Trimming removed 2 bases at V and 3 bases at J, with 17 bases between. Germline CDR1 and CDR2: LGHDT and YNNKEL (reference sequence). The length of the CDR3 is 16 residues. TCRdb keeps only in-frame clones here, not all; method: immunoSEQ multiplex PCR. The sample includes roughly 120,000 clones, roughly 84% seen only once; the top ten take 7.5%. The starting material was peripheral blood, obtained on day 0 of AZD1222 vaccination. The chain combines TRBV3-1 (or the pseudogene TRBV3-2) with TRBJ2-7; TRBD1 is a possible D gene (5 bases). This receptor was identified in an adult in good health. DNA for the CDR3: TGTGCCAGCAGCCAACATCTTGACAGCCAGAACTACGAGCAGTACTTC. It encodes CASSQHLDSQNYEQYF.